Presented here are 18 T cell receptor beta chains from one specimen sequenced in a study of control samples from healthy donors and cancer patients. Clones were read by immunoSEQ multiplex PCR, and TCRdb kept only the in-frame ones, dropping some. This table has over 150,000 clones, 91% appearing once. Sequencing used blood. These TCRs come from a woman in her 40s in good health.

The V gene is TRBV7-9, the J gene TRBJ1-2; D gene uncertain. The germline V gene encodes CDR1 SEHNR and CDR2 FQNEAQ (reference sequence). Trimming took off 3 bases at V and 8 bases at J, with 7 bases between the two ends. The CDR3 sequence is 11 residues long. The CDR3: CASSLKEGYTF. The DNA of the CDR3 is TGTGCCAGCAGCTTGAAAGAGGGCTACACCTTC.

This clone was counted only a few times. This chain connects TRBV5-4 to TRBJ1-1, with 9 positions matching TRBD1. This CDR3 has 15 residues. Germline lookup yields CDR1 SGHNT and CDR2 YYREEE (reference sequence). The ends lost 0 bases at V and 11 bases at J; junction bases unmatched: 11. CDR3 coding DNA: TGTGCCAGCAGCTTGGGGGGGACAGGGTCAATTTCGGCTTTCTTT. Translation gives CASSLGGTGSISAFF.

The chain combines TRBV5-6 with TRBJ1-1; no clear D gene. V was cut by 3 bases and J by 0 bases, with 12 bases left in between. This CDR3 has 15 amino acids. Looked up from germline, CDR1 is SGHDT and CDR2 is YYEEEE. CDR3 loop: CASSSYERMNTEAFF. In nucleotides, the CDR3 is TGTGCCAGCAGCTCGTACGAGAGAATGAACACTGAAGCTTTCTTT.

The chain couples TRBV10-3 to TRBJ2-5; TRBD1 aligns across 7 bases. CDR1 and CDR2 from the germline V gene are ENHRY and SYGVKD. The CDR3 covers 14 residues. V lost 2 bases, J lost 7 bases, and 7 bases stayed unmatched. The CDR3 bases are TGTGCCATCAGTGAGCCAAGGGCAGGGGGGACCCAGTACTTC. This gives the protein CAISEPRAGGTQYF.

The sample holds a few counts of this clone. J is TRBJ2-1 and V is TRBV6-5; no definite D call. V was cut by 4 bases and J by 7 bases, with 14 bases left in between. CDR1 is MNHEY and CDR2 is SVGAGI in the germline V gene. The length of the CDR3 is 14 residues. The CDR3 bases are TGTGCCAGCAGTTCCCTCGAGGTGATTAATGAGCAGTTCTTC. It translates to CASSSLEVINEQFF.

This rearrangement joins TRBV3-1 (or the pseudogene TRBV3-2) to TRBJ2-7; 9 positions agree with TRBD2. Looked up from germline, CDR1 is LGHDT and CDR2 is YNNKEL (reference sequence). The CDR3 contains 15 residues. Trimming at V came to 1 base and at J to 3 bases, leaving 4 bases not matched to a gene. The CDR3 here is CASSQGGLADYEQYF. The CDR3 region has the DNA TGTGCCAGCAGCCAAGGGGGACTAGCTGACTACGAGCAGTACTTC.

This chain uses TRBV20-1 with TRBJ1-3; 7 bases map to TRBD1. The CDR3 extends over 13 amino acids. The V gene end was trimmed by 3 bases and the J gene end by 2 bases; junction bases not matched to a gene: 1. Looked up from germline, CDR1 is DFQATT and CDR2 is SNEGSKA (reference sequence). The CDR3 sequence: CSASTGAGNTIYF. The DNA of the CDR3 is TGCAGTGCTAGTACAGGGGCTGGAAACACCATATATTTT.

This chain links TRBV27 with TRBJ1-2; 9 bases are a match to TRBD1. Per germline, CDR1 MNHEY and CDR2 SMNVEV (reference sequence). This CDR3 contains 16 residues. J was trimmed by 2 bases and V by 6 bases; bases with no gene match: 10. CDR3: CASRGTQGAPNYGYTF. The CDR3 bases are TGTGCCAGCAGGGGAACACAGGGGGCTCCCAACTATGGCTACACCTTC.

This chain links TRBV4-1 with TRBJ2-1; 14 nucleotides match TRBD2. V was clipped by 2 bases and J by 7 bases; unmatched bases: 4. The V gene's germline CDR1 is MGHRA and CDR2 YSYEKL. The CDR3 length is 16 residues. CDR3 DNA: TGCGCCAGCAGCCAACCGGGACTAGCGGGGGCGAATGAGCAGTTCTTC. Translated, it gives CASSQPGLAGANEQFF.

This chain links TRBV19 with TRBJ1-2; perhaps TRBD1 as D (5 bases). The CDR3 loop spans 16 amino acids. Germline V gene lookup returns CDR1 LNHDA and CDR2 SQIVND (reference sequence). V lost 6 bases to trimming and J lost 4 bases, with 21 bases between them. In DNA form, the CDR3 reads TGTGCCAGTAGGGGCTTGGGCAGGGCGAAGATCTATGGCTACACCTTC. Translated: CASRGLGRAKIYGYTF.

A few counts support this clone. V usage is TRBV4-1 and J usage is TRBJ2-7; TRBD1 is a possible D gene (6 bases). Germline V gives CDR1 MGHRA, CDR2 YSYEKL. The CDR3 covers 13 residues. V was shortened by 0 bases and J by 6 bases, with 9 bases between the two germline ends. The CDR3 region has the DNA TGCGCCAGCAGCCAAGATCCCAGGGGCGAGCAGTACTTC. It is translated as CASSQDPRGEQYF.

The chain combines TRBV28 with TRBJ1-6; D uncertain. The germline V gene encodes CDR1 MDHEN and CDR2 SYDVKM. The CDR3 is 17 amino acids. V was clipped by 3 bases and J by 6 bases, with 18 bases between them. CDR3 amino acids: CASSFRLGLMRNSPLHF. CDR3 bases: TGTGCCAGCAGTTTTCGGTTAGGGCTGATGCGTAATTCACCCCTCCACTTT.

In DNA form, the CDR3 reads TGTGCCAGCTCATCCCAGGGTGTTGAAGCTTTCTTT. Translating gives CASSSQGVEAFF. The rearrangement links TRBV19 to TRBJ1-1; a possible D gene is TRBD1 (5 bases). From germline, CDR1 is LNHDA and CDR2 SQIVND (reference sequence). CDR3 length: 12 amino acids. Deletions cut 9 bases from V and 7 bases from J, with 15 bases between.

The chain couples TRBV2 to TRBJ1-6; TRBD1 agrees at 7 bases. The germline V gene has CDR1 SNHLY and CDR2 FYNNEI. The CDR3 length is 14 residues. With V trimmed by 6 bases and J by 6 bases, 5 bases remained unmatched. In DNA form, the CDR3 reads TGTGCCAGCAGGAAGGGACAGTCTAATTCACCCCTCCACTTT. Its translation is CASRKGQSNSPLHF.

The chain employs TRBV5-1 and TRBJ1-5; TRBD1 might be the D (6 bases). V was clipped by 4 bases and J by 6 bases, with 14 bases between them. CDR3 size: 14 residues. The V gene's germline CDR1 is SGHRS and CDR2 YFSETQ. CDR3 amino acids: CASSTEGGGQPQHF. CDR3 nucleotides: TGCGCCAGCAGCACCGAGGGAGGGGGTCAGCCCCAGCATTTT. Looking up the rest from reference TRBV5-1 and TRBJ1-5 gives the full variable domain: KAGVTQTPRYLIKTRGQQVTLSCSPISGHRSVSWYQQTPGQGLQFLFEYFSETQRNKGNFPGRFSGRQFSNSRSEMNVSTLELGDSALYLCASSTEGGGQPQHFGDGTRLSIL.

V usage is TRBV13 and J usage is TRBJ1-6, with unresolved D. The V and J ends lost 8 bases and 0 bases respectively, with 17 bases between them. Germline V lookup: CDR1 PRHDT, CDR2 FYEKMQ (reference sequence). The CDR3 consists of 17 residues. The CDR3 region has the DNA TGTGCCAGCGCCCGTAATTCCGGATTCTCCTATAATTCACCCCTCCACTTT. It encodes CASARNSGFSYNSPLHF.

The V and J genes are TRBV18 and TRBJ1-1, with unresolved D. CDR1 is KGHSH, CDR2 LQKENI, per germline. CDR3 length equals 13 residues. Trimming removed 3 bases at V and 1 base at J, with 6 bases between. DNA for the CDR3: TGTGCCAGCTCACCCGACGGGAACACTGAAGCTTTCTTT. It is translated as CASSPDGNTEAFF.

This clone was observed once. The rearrangement links TRBV5-1 to TRBJ2-1, with 9 bases lining up with TRBD2. Germline values: CDR1 SGHRS, CDR2 YFSETQ. The CDR3 is made up of 14 amino acids. After removal of 0 bases from V and 7 bases from J, the junction contained 2 bases not matched to a gene. The CDR3 loop is CASSLGGGANEQFF. The CDR3 coding sequence is TGCGCCAGCAGCTTGGGCGGGGGGGCAAATGAGCAGTTCTTC.